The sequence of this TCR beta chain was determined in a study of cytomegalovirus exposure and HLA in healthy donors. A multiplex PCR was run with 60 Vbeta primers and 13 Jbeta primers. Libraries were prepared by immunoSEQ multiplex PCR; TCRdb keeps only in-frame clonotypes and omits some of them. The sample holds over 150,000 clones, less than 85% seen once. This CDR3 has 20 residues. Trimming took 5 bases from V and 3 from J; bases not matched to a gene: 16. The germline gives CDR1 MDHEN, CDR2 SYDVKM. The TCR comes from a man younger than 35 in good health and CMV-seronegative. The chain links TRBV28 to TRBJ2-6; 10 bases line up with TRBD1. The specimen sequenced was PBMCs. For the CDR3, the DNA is TGTGCCAGCAGTCTCCGACAGCAAGACAGGGGGCGCTTTGGGGCCAACGTCCTGACTTTC. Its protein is CASSLRQQDRGRFGANVLTF.